A single sample is the source of the 28 T cell receptor beta chains below, sequenced in a study of early T cells in non-severe SARS-CoV-2 infection. TCRdb itself ran the 5' RACE reads through MiXCR, one entry per CDR3 protein. The profile covers tens of thousands of distinct CDR3 sequences, with roughly 10% appearing a single time and around 6% taken by the ten largest. The specimen comprised whole blood, sampled at baseline. These receptors were taken from an adult who was a healthcare worker with PCR-confirmed SARS-CoV-2 infection or an uninfected control (not recorded which).

The gene calls are TRBV3-1 and TRBJ1-3; no clear D gene. CDR1 is LGHDT, CDR2 YNNKEL, per germline (reference sequence). CDR3 length equals 17 residues. V lost 2 bases to trimming and J lost 0 bases, with 14 bases between them. The chain's CDR3 is CASSQLVRESSGNTIYF. The CDR3 DNA follows: TGTGCCAGCAGCCAACTAGTCCGGGAAAGCTCTGGAAACACCATATATTTT.

The rearrangement joins TRBV20-1 to TRBJ2-3; 7 bases agree with TRBD2. The length of the CDR3 is 15 residues. CDR1 is DFQATT, CDR2 SNEGSKA, per germline (reference sequence). J gave up 8 bases and V 4 bases, and 15 bases lay outside the gene matches. The CDR3: CSANVWSGERGTQYF. Written as DNA, the CDR3 is TGCAGTGCTAATGTGTGGAGCGGGGAACGGGGTACGCAGTATTTT.

This clonotype occurred a few times. The rearrangement uses TRBV13 and TRBJ2-2; D is possibly TRBD1 (6 bases). CDR1 is PRHDT, CDR2 FYEKMQ, per germline (reference sequence). CDR3 length: 15 amino acids. Trimming stripped 1 base from V and 0 bases from J, with 6 bases between. In DNA, the CDR3 is TGTGCCAGCAGCTTAGACAGGGCGAACACCGGGGAGCTGTTTTTT. This gives the protein CASSLDRANTGELFF.

This clonotype was counted at least ten times. For the CDR3, the DNA is TGTGCCACCGCTCACCAGGCGCCGGAAGCTTTCTTT. Amino acids: CATAHQAPEAFF. V and J are TRBV7-9 and TRBJ1-1; D not certain. V lost 10 bases and J lost 8, with 17 bases in between. Germline CDR1 SEHNR, CDR2 FQNEAQ (reference sequence). The CDR3 runs to 12 residues.

This clonotype was counted only a few times. The genes are TRBV4-1 and TRBJ2-2; TRBD2 matches 11 bases. The CDR3 loop spans 18 amino acids. V shed 3 bases and J 2 bases; nucleotides not matched to a gene: 8. Germline V gene lookup returns CDR1 MGHRA and CDR2 YSYEKL. This chain's CDR3 is CASSHANSGRVNTGELFF. The CDR3 nucleotides read TGCGCCAGCAGCCATGCAAATAGCGGGAGGGTCAACACCGGGGAGCTGTTTTTT.

This clonotype has just a few counts. The chain has TRBV5-1 and TRBJ1-3; 7 bases map to TRBD1. The CDR3 length is 15 residues. In germline, CDR1 is SGHRS, CDR2 YFSETQ. The V gene end was trimmed by 3 bases and the J gene end by 4 bases; junction bases not matched to a gene: 7. CDR3: CASSSTGAPGNTIYF. The CDR3 DNA reads TGCGCCAGCAGCTCCACAGGGGCCCCCGGAAACACCATATATTTT. Based on the CDR3 plus reference TRBV5-1 and TRBJ1-3, the full variable domain is KAGVTQTPRYLIKTRGQQVTLSCSPISGHRSVSWYQQTPGQGLQFLFEYFSETQRNKGNFPGRFSGRQFSNSRSEMNVSTLELGDSALYLCASSSTGAPGNTIYFGEGSWLTVV.

In this sample, this clonotype turned up a few times. This rearrangement joins TRBV25-1 to TRBJ2-7, with D perhaps matching TRBD2 (6 bases). Trimming left V 4 bases short and J 5 bases short, with 9 bases between. Germline V gene sequence: CDR1 MGHDK, CDR2 SYGVNS. The CDR3 runs to 12 residues. CDR3: CASSGREHEQYF. The CDR3 nucleotides are TGTGCCAGCAGTGGGAGGGAGCACGAGCAGTACTTC.

This clonotype was detected ten times or more. The J gene is TRBJ1-2, the V gene TRBV2; possible D gene TRBD1, 6 bases. Germline CDR1 is SNHLY and CDR2 is FYNNEI. V lost 2 bases to trimming and J lost 5 bases, with 15 bases between them. The CDR3 runs 15 residues. CDR3 amino acids: CASSESRGAWYGYTF. CDR3 DNA sequence: TGTGCCAGCAGTGAATCGCGGGGGGCGTGGTATGGCTACACCTTC.

CDR3 residues: CSARSGTTQETQYF. CDR3 coding DNA: TGCAGTGCTAGATCCGGGACAACTCAAGAGACCCAGTACTTC. The chain uses TRBV20-1 and TRBJ2-5; D might be TRBD1 (6 bases). There are 14 residues in the CDR3. Trimming took off 2 bases at V and 2 bases at J, with 12 bases between the two ends. The V gene's germline CDR1 is DFQATT and CDR2 SNEGSKA (reference sequence).

The chain couples TRBV7-9 to TRBJ1-2; no reliable D call. Trimming took 1 base from V and 4 from J, leaving 10 bases between them. Germline V gives CDR1 SEHNR, CDR2 FQNEAQ (reference sequence). There are 14 residues in the CDR3. The CDR3, as DNA: TGTGCCAGCAGCTTAGAAGGCAGGAGCTATGGCTACACCTTC. Its translation is CASSLEGRSYGYTF.

The chain combines TRBV5-1 with TRBJ1-1, with D uncertain. This CDR3 has 13 amino acids. Germline V lookup: CDR1 SGHRS, CDR2 YFSETQ. Between the trimmed V and J ends, which lost 7 bases and 7 bases, there was a span of 17 bases. The CDR3 sequence: CASQTGEFGEAFF. CDR3 DNA: TGCGCCAGCCAAACCGGGGAATTTGGTGAAGCTTTCTTT.

CDR3 DNA: TGTGCCAGCAGCCAAGCTAGGAGGAACACCGGGGAGCTGTTTTTT. Translating gives CASSQARRNTGELFF. This sequence joins TRBV4-2 and TRBJ2-2, with D unresolved. The length of the CDR3 is 15 residues. The germline V gene encodes CDR1 LGHNA and CDR2 YNFKEQ. V dropped 1 base and J dropped 1 base, with 7 bases sitting between them.

The chain couples TRBV7-9 to TRBJ1-1; no definite D call. Looked up from germline, CDR1 is SEHNR and CDR2 is FQNEAQ (reference sequence). V was clipped by 2 bases and J by 5 bases, with 12 bases between them. The length of the CDR3 is 14 residues. Written as DNA, the CDR3 is TGTGCCAGCAGCTTACCACTCGGAAGGACTGAAGCTTTCTTT. Translating it yields CASSLPLGRTEAFF.

This clonotype was seen ten or more times. This sequence joins TRBV3-1 and TRBJ2-5; TRBD2 aligns across 7 bases. CDR1 and CDR2 (germline): LGHDT, YNNKEL (reference sequence). The length of the CDR3 is 18 residues. V gave up 1 base and J gave up 0 bases; unmatched junction bases: 11. The CDR3 loop is CASSQGRVGAGNQETQYF. The CDR3 nucleotides read TGTGCCAGCAGCCAAGGGAGGGTCGGAGCGGGGAACCAAGAGACCCAGTACTTC.

The V call is TRBV14, the J call TRBJ2-7; TRBD1 or TRBD2 may be the D gene (5 bases each). The germline V gene encodes CDR1 SGHDN and CDR2 FVKESK. The CDR3 totals 14 residues. Trimming took 0 bases from V and 2 from J, leaving 8 bases between them. The DNA of the CDR3 is TGTGCCAGCAGCCAAGATACGGGGCCCTACGAGCAGTACTTC. Translation gives CASSQDTGPYEQYF.

This clonotype was counted only a few times. The gene calls are TRBV4-1 and TRBJ2-7, with a weak D call TRBD1 (5 bases). Trimming cost V 4 bases and J 1 base, with 17 bases left between them. The length of the CDR3 is 16 residues. CDR1 and CDR2 from the germline V gene are MGHRA and YSYEKL. CDR3 amino acids: CASSLGPRVRSYEQYF. The CDR3 DNA is TGCGCCAGCAGCCTTGGCCCCAGGGTCCGATCCTACGAGCAGTACTTC.

This clonotype was picked up a small number of times. The chain uses TRBV5-6 and TRBJ2-1; 8 bases agree with TRBD1. The germline CDR1 and CDR2 sequences are SGHDT and YYEEEE. Losses at the gene ends were 0 bases for V and 9 bases for J; bases not matched to a gene: 8. The CDR3 length is 15 residues. The chain's CDR3 is CASSLGTGYFGEQFF. The CDR3 DNA reads as TGTGCCAGCAGCTTGGGGACAGGGTATTTCGGTGAGCAGTTCTTC. Complete variable domain (other parts from reference TRBV5-6 and TRBJ2-1): DAGVTQSPTHLIKTRGQQVTLRCSPKSGHDTVSWYQQALGQGPQFIFQYYEEEERQRGNFPDRFSGHQFPNYSSELNVNALLLGDSALYLCASSLGTGYFGEQFFGPGTRLTVL.

This clonotype has just a few counts. The chain employs TRBV14 and TRBJ2-1; D might be TRBD2 (6 bases). V dropped 4 bases and J dropped 6 bases, with 10 bases sitting between them. This CDR3 region has 13 residues. The V gene's germline CDR1 is SGHDN and CDR2 FVKESK. DNA of the CDR3: TGTGCCAGCAGCCTCGGGACTGCCAATGAGCAGTTCTTC. It yields the protein CASSLGTANEQFF.

This chain links TRBV29-1 with TRBJ2-2; 15 positions match TRBD2. The J segment lost 6 bases and the V segment lost 7 bases, leaving 12 bases of the junction unmatched. Looked up from germline, CDR1 is SQVTM and CDR2 is ANQGSEA. This CDR3 spans 17 amino acids. The CDR3 coding sequence is TGCAGCGCGAAGGAGGGACTAGCGGGAGGAGGCGCCGGGGAGCTGTTTTTT. Protein: CSAKEGLAGGGAGELFF.

This clonotype was counted only a few times. This chain links TRBV5-1 with TRBJ1-2; TRBD1 agrees at 8 bases. With V trimmed by 0 bases and J by 6 bases, 1 base remained unmatched. This CDR3 comprises 13 residues. Per the germline V gene, CDR1 is SGHRS and CDR2 is YFSETQ. CDR3 region: CASSLEGQDGYTF. The DNA of the CDR3 is TGCGCCAGCAGCTTGGAGGGACAGGATGGCTACACCTTC.

This clonotype was counted a few times. The chain is built from TRBV7-3 and TRBJ2-1; D not certain. There are 13 residues in the CDR3. The V gene lost 0 bases and the J gene lost 2 bases, with 2 bases spanning the gap. CDR1 and CDR2 (germline): SGHTA, FQGTGA. CDR3 nucleotide sequence: TGTGCCAGCAGCTTAACGACCTACAATGAGCAGTTCTTC. Translation gives CASSLTTYNEQFF.

V is TRBV11-2 and J is TRBJ2-7; D is unclear. This CDR3 region has 13 residues. V shed 3 bases and J shed 2 bases, with 8 bases lying between them. Germline V lookup: CDR1 SGHAT, CDR2 FQNNGV. The CDR3 reads CASSFSRAYEQYF. The CDR3 coding sequence is TGTGCCAGCAGCTTTTCTAGAGCCTACGAGCAGTACTTC. Looking up the rest from reference TRBV11-2 and TRBJ2-7 gives the full variable domain: EAGVAQSPRYKIIEKRQSVAFWCNPISGHATLYWYQQILGQGPKLLIQFQNNGVVDDSQLPKDRFSAERLKGVDSTLKIQPAKLEDSAVYLCASSFSRAYEQYFGPGTRLTVT.

The chain joins TRBV19 to TRBJ2-5, with D possibly TRBD1 on 5 matching bases. Germline CDR1 is LNHDA and CDR2 is SQIVND (reference sequence). V gave up 3 bases and J gave up 4 bases, with 12 bases separating them. This CDR3 has 14 amino acids. The CDR3 DNA follows: TGTGCCAGTAGTATGAAGGGGTTTGGAGAGACCCAGTACTTC. Translating it yields CASSMKGFGETQYF.

This clonotype appeared a few times. The V call is TRBV9, the J call TRBJ2-2; 9 bases match TRBD1. Trimming at V came to 0 bases and at J to 3 bases, leaving 3 bases not matched to a gene. CDR3 length: 16 amino acids. CDR1 is SGDLS, CDR2 YYNGEE, per germline. The DNA for the CDR3 is TGTGCCAGCAGCGTAGATTGGACAGGGGACACCGGGGAGCTGTTTTTT. This codes for CASSVDWTGDTGELFF.

The table lists this clonotype with a few counts. The chain has TRBV4-1 and TRBJ1-1; D not resolved. The CDR3 covers 15 residues. Deletions cut 0 bases from V and 0 bases from J, with 8 bases between. The germline gives CDR1 MGHRA, CDR2 YSYEKL. CDR3 loop: CASSQDPGLNTEAFF. The CDR3 DNA follows: TGCGCCAGCAGCCAAGATCCAGGACTGAACACTGAAGCTTTCTTT.

The rearrangement uses TRBV4-2 and TRBJ2-5; 10 bases are a match to TRBD2. The length of the CDR3 is 15 residues. With V trimmed by 0 bases and J by 9 bases, 7 bases remained unmatched. Germline assignment: CDR1 LGHNA and CDR2 YNFKEQ. The CDR3 sequence is CASSQETSGASAQYF. The CDR3 region has the DNA TGTGCCAGCAGCCAAGAAACTAGCGGGGCTTCGGCCCAGTACTTC.

The genes are TRBV19 and TRBJ2-1; D may match TRBD1 or TRBD2 (5 bases each). Germline V gene lookup returns CDR1 LNHDA and CDR2 SQIVND (reference sequence). CDR3 size: 12 residues. With 2 bases removed from V and 11 bases from J, the gap between germline ends came to 10 bases. The CDR3 region has the DNA TGTGCCAGTAGTATACGAGGGGCCCAGCAGTTCTTC. It yields the protein CASSIRGAQQFF.

This clonotype has only a few counts. The rearrangement links TRBV7-8 to TRBJ1-2, with 8 bases fitting TRBD1. Germline loops: CDR1 SGHVS, CDR2 FQNEAQ. The CDR3 spans 13 residues. The ends lost 6 bases at V and 7 bases at J; junction bases unmatched: 7. CDR3 DNA: TGTGCCAGCAGTTTTGGACAGGGAATTGGCTACACCTTC. Its protein product is CASSFGQGIGYTF.